The present entry profiles one TCR beta chain with its context. The record originates from a study of blood T cell repertoires in COVID-19. Overall study context: There were acute and convalescent COVID-19 samples, and they came from the United States, Italy and Spain. From T cells, B-cell-depleted T cells, or PBMCs came the material, which was cDNA or gDNA.

Per the original data handling: Researchers report that nucleated cell counts were estimated from reference gene primer amplification. Assay: immunoSEQ multiplex PCR; the TCRdb copy retains only in-frame clones and omits some. The DNA gave D and trimming, while V, J and clone size come from that table. This table holds 180,000 or so clones, around 88% found once. The CDR3 extends over 15 amino acids. CDR1 MDHEN and CDR2 SYDVKM come from the germline V gene. J lost 2 bases, V lost 3 bases, and 5 bases had no gene match. Sequencing was done on a sample of peripheral blood. The V and J genes are TRBV28 and TRBJ2-5; TRBD2 aligns across 8 bases. This receptor was identified in a woman younger than 45 with acute or convalescent COVID-19. CDR3 in DNA: TGTGCCAGCAGTTTCGAGGGACTAGGGCAAGAGACCCAGTACTTC. Translated: CASSFEGLGQETQYF. The full variable domain, its missing parts supplied by reference TRBV28 and TRBJ2-5, is DVKVTQSSRYLVKRTGEKVFLECVQDMDHENMFWYRQDPGLGLRLIYFSYDVKMKEKGDIPEGYSVSREKKERFSLILESASTNQTSMYLCASSFEGLGQETQYFGPGTRLLVL.